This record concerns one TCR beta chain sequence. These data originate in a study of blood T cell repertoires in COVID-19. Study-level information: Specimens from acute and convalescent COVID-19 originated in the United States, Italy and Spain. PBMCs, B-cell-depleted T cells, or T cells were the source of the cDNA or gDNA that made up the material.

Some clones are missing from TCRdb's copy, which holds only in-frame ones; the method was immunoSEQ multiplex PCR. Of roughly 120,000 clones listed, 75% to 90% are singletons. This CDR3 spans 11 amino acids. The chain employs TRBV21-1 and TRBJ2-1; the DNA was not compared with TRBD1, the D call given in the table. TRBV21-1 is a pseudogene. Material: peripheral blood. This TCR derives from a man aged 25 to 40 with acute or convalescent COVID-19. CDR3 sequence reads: CASFGLNEQFF. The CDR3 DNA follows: TGTGCCAGCTTTGGGCTGAATGAGCAGTTCTTC.